Following are 27 T cell receptor beta chains from one sample sequenced in a study of PD-L1 blockade in urothelial cancer. Clones were read by immunoSEQ multiplex PCR, and TCRdb kept only the in-frame ones, dropping some. The sample comprises about 91,000 clones, less than 85% of which are singletons, and about 8.4% rests with the top ten. Time point specified: peripheral blood 6 weeks after treatment start. Material: PBMCs, obtained around atezolizumab (anti-PD-L1) treatment. These TCRs come from a man in his 70s with urothelial cancer.

This chain joins TRBV7-2 and TRBJ2-3; 8 positions match TRBD2. The V gene end was trimmed by 2 bases and the J gene end by 0 bases; junction bases not matched to a gene: 4. CDR3 size: 16 residues. Germline V gives CDR1 SGHTA, CDR2 FQGNSA. CDR3 amino acids: CASSLLAGLSTDTQYF. Here the CDR3 DNA reads TGTGCCAGCAGCTTACTAGCGGGCCTCAGCACAGATACGCAGTATTTT.

This clone was picked up one time. The chain combines TRBV27 with TRBJ2-2; D may be TRBD2 (6 bases). The CDR3 loop spans 15 amino acids. Germline CDR1 MNHEY, CDR2 SMNVEV (reference sequence). Trimming took 5 bases from V and 0 from J, leaving 10 bases between them. CDR3 loop: CASSPGLTNTGELFF. CDR3 nucleotide sequence: TGTGCCAGCAGTCCGGGACTGACGAACACCGGGGAGCTGTTTTTT.

This sequence joins TRBV6-1 and TRBJ1-5; TRBD1 aligns across 11 bases. There are 16 residues in the CDR3. Germline assignment: CDR1 MNHNS and CDR2 SASEGT. V shed 3 bases, J shed 6 bases, and the junction held 7 bases outside the gene matches. The CDR3 region is CASSDPRTGGTQPQHF. The CDR3 nucleotides read TGTGCCAGCAGTGATCCTCGGACAGGGGGCACTCAGCCCCAGCATTTT.

In its sample, this clone was seen once. V gene TRBV5-1 combines with J gene TRBJ2-3; 10 bases line up with TRBD2. Germline V gives CDR1 SGHRS, CDR2 YFSETQ. The CDR3 runs 17 residues. Trimming took 2 bases from V and 0 from J; bases not matched to a gene: 6. CDR3 loop: CASSFAASGGSTDTQYF. CDR3 coding DNA: TGCGCCAGCAGCTTTGCGGCTAGCGGGGGAAGCACAGATACGCAGTATTTT.

The V call is TRBV6-5, the J call TRBJ1-2; TRBD1 agrees at 8 bases. The V gene end was trimmed by 5 bases and the J gene end by 8 bases; junction bases not matched to a gene: 4. CDR1 is MNHEY and CDR2 is SVGAGI in the germline V gene. CDR3 length: 12 residues. DNA of the CDR3: TGTGCCAGCAGTAAAACAGGGGGGGGCTACACCTTC. Encoded protein: CASSKTGGGYTF.

This chain links TRBV6-1 with TRBJ1-3; no clear D gene. The CDR3 is made up of 12 amino acids. Germline CDR1 and CDR2: MNHNS and SASEGT. CDR3 region: CALNGEGNTIYF. CDR3 DNA: TGTGCTTTAAACGGGGAAGGAAACACCATATATTTT.

This sequence joins TRBV7-9 and TRBJ1-1; tentative D call: TRBD1 (6 bases). CDR3 length equals 14 residues. The ends were cut back, 1 base at V and 6 bases at J, with 12 bases in the middle. Per the germline V gene, CDR1 is SEHNR and CDR2 is FQNEAQ (reference sequence). The CDR3 nucleotides are TGTGCCAGCAGCTTAGAGGGGGGGCTGGCTGAAGCTTTCTTT. Protein: CASSLEGGLAEAFF.

V usage is TRBV5-4 and J usage is TRBJ2-3, with 11 bases aligning to TRBD1. Germline assignment: CDR1 SGHNT and CDR2 YYREEE (reference sequence). The V segment lost 4 bases and the J segment 5 bases; nucleotides outside the gene matches: 6. The CDR3 runs to 15 residues. This CDR3 reads CASSPGQGEVDTQYF. CDR3 coding DNA: TGTGCCAGCAGCCCGGGACAGGGGGAGGTAGATACGCAGTATTTT. Full variable domain (outside the CDR3, taken from reference TRBV5-4 and TRBJ2-3): ETGVTQSPTHLIKTRGQQVTLRCSSQSGHNTVSWYQQALGQGPQFIFQYYREEENGRGNFPPRFSGLQFPNYSSELNVNALELDDSALYLCASSPGQGEVDTQYFGPGTRLTVL.

The table lists this clone with a count of one. This chain uses TRBV18 with TRBJ2-1; possible D gene TRBD2, 5 bases. The germline CDR1 and CDR2 sequences are KGHSH and LQKENI. V was cut by 0 bases and J by 7 bases, with 7 bases left in between. The CDR3 covers 13 residues. The CDR3 DNA is TGTGCCAGCTCACCACCGACGGGGAATGAGCAGTTCTTC. Translated: CASSPPTGNEQFF.

This clone was counted a single time. The chain has TRBV5-5 and TRBJ1-2; TRBD1 aligns across 10 bases. This CDR3 region has 16 residues. J lost 6 bases, V lost 3 bases, and 11 bases had no gene match. Germline V lookup: CDR1 SGHKS, CDR2 YYEKEE (reference sequence). The CDR3 sequence is CASSSPDRGRADGYTF. The CDR3 DNA is TGTGCCAGCAGCTCCCCCGACAGGGGGCGAGCGGATGGCTACACCTTC.

The chain is built from TRBV2 and TRBJ1-5, with TRBD1 identical over 8 bases. CDR1 and CDR2 from the germline V gene are SNHLY and FYNNEI. The ends lost 5 bases at V and 6 bases at J; junction bases unmatched: 9. The CDR3 runs 15 residues. CDR3 sequence: CASSSDRAAGQPQHF. The CDR3 bases are TGTGCCAGCAGTTCGGACAGGGCGGCGGGTCAGCCCCAGCATTTT.

J is TRBJ2-2 and V is TRBV7-8; D is perhaps TRBD1 (5 bases). With 6 bases removed from V and 2 bases from J, the gap between germline ends came to 13 bases. Germline CDR1 SGHVS, CDR2 FQNEAQ. The CDR3 has 15 amino acids. The CDR3 nucleotides read TGTGCCAGCAGTCGGGCAGGGCTTAACACCGGGGAGCTGTTTTTT. Translated: CASSRAGLNTGELFF.

The rearrangement uses TRBV5-1 and TRBJ2-7, with 11 bases lining up with TRBD2. Germline-derived CDR1 and CDR2 are SGHRS and YFSETQ. The CDR3 runs 14 residues. V shed 5 bases and J 5 bases; nucleotides not matched to a gene: 6. The CDR3 here is CASSQLAGEDEQYF. Here the CDR3 DNA reads TGCGCCAGCAGTCAACTAGCGGGGGAGGACGAGCAGTACTTC.

V is TRBV6-1 and J is TRBJ2-7; D possibly corresponds to TRBD1 (6 bases). Germline CDR1 reads MNHNS; CDR2 reads SASEGT. V lost 8 bases to trimming and J lost 2 bases, with 16 bases between them. The CDR3 is 14 residues long. The CDR3 nucleotides are TGTGCCAGCTTCCCCCAGGGGACCACCTACGAGCAGTACTTC. It is translated as CASFPQGTTYEQYF.

V is TRBV7-9 and J is TRBJ1-4; unclear D gene. Germline V lookup: CDR1 SEHNR, CDR2 FQNEAQ (reference sequence). V was trimmed by 7 bases and J by 4 bases, leaving 13 bases between them. The CDR3 has 14 residues. Here the CDR3 DNA reads TGTGCCAGCACCTCGAATCTCAGTAATGAAAAACTGTTTTTT. Amino acid sequence: CASTSNLSNEKLFF.

V and J are TRBV6-6 and TRBJ1-2; the match to TRBD1 covers 8 bases. This CDR3 contains 13 residues. Per germline, CDR1 MNHNY and CDR2 SVGAGI (reference sequence). The trim removed 4 bases at V and 6 bases at J, leaving 4 bases unmatched. As DNA, the CDR3 is TGTGCCAGCAGTTCCAGCAGGGGGCATGGCTACACCTTC. Protein: CASSSSRGHGYTF.

The V call is TRBV6-4, the J call TRBJ2-7; a possible D gene is TRBD2 (7 bases). The length of the CDR3 is 16 residues. Germline V gene lookup returns CDR1 MRHNA and CDR2 SNTAGT. V was pared by 7 bases and J by 0 bases, with 19 bases between. DNA for the CDR3: TGTGCCAGCATGCCAACCAGGGGAGGGTCCTCCTACGAGCAGTACTTC. It codes for CASMPTRGGSSYEQYF.

V usage is TRBV5-1 and J usage is TRBJ2-1; maybe TRBD2 (5 bases). This CDR3 region has 16 residues. CDR1 SGHRS and CDR2 YFSETQ come from the germline V gene. Trimming left V 0 bases short and J 4 bases short, with 14 bases between. CDR3 in DNA: TGCGCCAGCAGCTTGGTAGCTAGCCGCCCTTACAATGAGCAGTTCTTC. Its protein product is CASSLVASRPYNEQFF.

This chain connects TRBV10-3 to TRBJ2-7; tentatively, D is TRBD2 (5 bases). CDR3 length: 13 amino acids. Per germline, CDR1 ENHRY and CDR2 SYGVKD. V was cut by 6 bases and J by 5 bases, with 14 bases left in between. The CDR3 DNA reads as TGTGCCATCAGCCGGTGGACGGGGAACGAGCAGTACTTC. This codes for CAISRWTGNEQYF.

This clone was picked up a small number of times. The chain is built from TRBV6-5 and TRBJ1-1; TRBD1 is a possible D gene (5 bases). V lost 6 bases to trimming and J lost 0 bases, with 8 bases between them. The CDR3 totals 13 residues. Germline V gene sequence: CDR1 MNHEY, CDR2 SVGAGI. CDR3: CASRRGVNTEAFF. The CDR3 nucleotides are TGTGCCAGCAGGCGGGGGGTGAACACTGAAGCTTTCTTT.

The table lists this clone with a count of one. CDR3 amino acids: CASSYGSNEQFF. The CDR3 nucleotides read TGTGCCAGCAGCTACGGTAGTAATGAGCAGTTCTTC. This rearrangement joins TRBV6-5 to TRBJ2-1; D not resolved. CDR1 and CDR2 from the germline V gene are MNHEY and SVGAGI. Trimming took 6 bases from V and 7 from J, leaving 10 bases between them. The CDR3 has 12 amino acids.

The V gene is TRBV29-1, the J gene TRBJ2-5; D unresolved. V was cut by 3 bases and J by 0 bases, with 5 bases left in between. There are 12 residues in the CDR3. In germline, CDR1 is SQVTM, CDR2 ANQGSEA. CDR3 in amino acids: CSVEANQETQYF. For the CDR3, the DNA is TGCAGCGTTGAGGCAAACCAAGAGACCCAGTACTTC.

V is TRBV25-1 and J is TRBJ2-2, with 7 bases fitting TRBD1. CDR1 and CDR2 (germline): MGHDK, SYGVNS. The CDR3 length is 14 residues. V was pared by 8 bases and J by 0 bases, with 3 bases of the junction left unmatched. For the CDR3, the DNA is TGTGCCAGCCAAGGGACAGCGAACACCGGGGAGCTGTTTTTT. This translates into CASQGTANTGELFF.

This clone was observed a single time. The chain uses TRBV7-4 and TRBJ1-4; D not certain. The CDR3 totals 16 residues. Trimming took 5 bases from V and 6 from J, leaving 19 bases between them. Germline values: CDR1 SGHVT, CDR2 SQSDAQ. The CDR3 loop is CASSTRRGSTDEKLFF. CDR3 DNA: TGTGCCAGCAGCACCAGACGCGGGTCGACGGATGAAAAACTGTTTTTT.

The V gene is TRBV5-4, the J gene TRBJ1-2; D remains unclear. Trimming stripped 0 bases from V and 8 bases from J, with 11 bases between. CDR1 and CDR2 (germline): SGHNT, YYREEE (reference sequence). This CDR3 has 13 residues. This CDR3 reads CASSLGAGQGYTF. In DNA form, the CDR3 reads TGTGCCAGCAGCTTGGGGGCGGGCCAGGGCTACACCTTC.

Comment on this clone: Additional DNA sequences in this sample encode the identical CDR3. V gene TRBV18 combines with J gene TRBJ1-2; 7 bases fit TRBD1. The V segment lost 4 bases and the J segment 3 bases; nucleotides outside the gene matches: 2. The germline V gene encodes CDR1 KGHSH and CDR2 LQKENI. This CDR3 contains 13 residues. CDR3 in amino acids: CASSLQGDYGYTF. The CDR3 coding sequence is TGTGCCAGCTCACTTCAGGGGGACTATGGCTACACCTTC.

This chain links TRBV6-5 with TRBJ2-7; D is unresolved. Deletions cut 0 bases from V and 7 bases from J, with 4 bases between. The germline CDR1 and CDR2 sequences are MNHEY and SVGAGI. The CDR3 length is 11 residues. The CDR3 spells CASSYSREQYF. The CDR3 coding sequence is TGTGCCAGCAGTTACTCACGGGAGCAGTACTTC.